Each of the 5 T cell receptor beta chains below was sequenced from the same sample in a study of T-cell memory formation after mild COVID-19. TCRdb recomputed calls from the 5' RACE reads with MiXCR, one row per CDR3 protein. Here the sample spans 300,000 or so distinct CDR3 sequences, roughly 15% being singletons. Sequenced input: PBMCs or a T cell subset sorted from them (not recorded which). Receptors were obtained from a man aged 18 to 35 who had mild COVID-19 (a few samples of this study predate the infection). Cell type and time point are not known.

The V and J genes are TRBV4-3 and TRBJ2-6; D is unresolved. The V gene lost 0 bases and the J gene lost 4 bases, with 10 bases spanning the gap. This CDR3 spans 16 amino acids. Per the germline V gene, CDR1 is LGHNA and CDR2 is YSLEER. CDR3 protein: CASSQEAPKGANVLTF. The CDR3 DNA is TGCGCCAGCAGCCAAGAGGCCCCCAAGGGGGCCAACGTCCTGACTTTC.

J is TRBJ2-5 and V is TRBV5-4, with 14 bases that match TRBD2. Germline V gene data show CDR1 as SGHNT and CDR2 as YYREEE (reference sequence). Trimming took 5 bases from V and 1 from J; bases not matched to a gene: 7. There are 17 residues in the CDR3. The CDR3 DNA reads TGTGCCAGCAGACCAGGACTAGCGGGGGGTCCCCAAGAGACCCAGTACTTC. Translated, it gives CASRPGLAGGPQETQYF.

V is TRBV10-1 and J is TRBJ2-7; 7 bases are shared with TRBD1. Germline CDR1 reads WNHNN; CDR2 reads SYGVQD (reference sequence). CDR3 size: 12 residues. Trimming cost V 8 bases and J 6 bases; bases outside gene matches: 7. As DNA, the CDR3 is TGCGCCAGCCCCGGGACAGTTCTCGAGCAGTACGTC. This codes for CASPGTVLEQYV.

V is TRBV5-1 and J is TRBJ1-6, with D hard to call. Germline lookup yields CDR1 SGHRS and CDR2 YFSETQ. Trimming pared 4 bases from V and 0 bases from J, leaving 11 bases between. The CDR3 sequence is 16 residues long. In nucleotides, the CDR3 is TGCGCCAGCAGCCTGGACCTCCACTCCTATAATTCACCCCTCCACTTT. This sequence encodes CASSLDLHSYNSPLHF. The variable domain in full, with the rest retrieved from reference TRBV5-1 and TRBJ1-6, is KAGVTQTPRYLIKTRGQQVTLSCSPISGHRSVSWYQQTPGQGLQFLFEYFSETQRNKGNFPGRFSGRQFSNSRSEMNVSTLELGDSALYLCASSLDLHSYNSPLHFGNGTRLTVT.

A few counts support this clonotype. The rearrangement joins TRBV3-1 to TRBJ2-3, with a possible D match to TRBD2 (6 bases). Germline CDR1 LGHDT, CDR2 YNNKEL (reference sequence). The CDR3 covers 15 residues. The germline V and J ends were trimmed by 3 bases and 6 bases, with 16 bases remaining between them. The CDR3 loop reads CASSHGGTFTDTQYF. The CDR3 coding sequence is TGTGCCAGCAGCCACGGCGGGACTTTTACGGATACGCAGTATTTT.